This T cell receptor beta chain came from a study of blood T cells in healthy people across ages. Study-wide background: Through template switching, about one barcoded beta molecule was captured per two T cells, as measured in model experiments. Overall study findings and caveats: Age advanced and TCR beta diversity per million T cells fell, roughly linearly.

Comment on this clonotype: Its antigen remains unidentified.

From germline, CDR1 is LNHNV and CDR2 YYDKDF (reference sequence). The CDR3 loop spans 15 amino acids. Trimming left V 8 bases short and J 4 bases short, with 21 bases between. Through a sample-barcoded 5' primer and a J-beta primer mix, a second PCR was run for about 7 to 12 cycles. TCRdb re-analysed the 5' RACE reads in MiXCR, keeping a single row per CDR3 protein. Among fewer than 2,000,000 distinct CDR3 sequences listed, about 35% were seen once. The sequence was collected from a woman aged 25 to 39 in good health. Material: blood. This chain connects TRBV15 to TRBJ2-7, with D perhaps given as TRBD1 or TRBD2 (7 bases each). CDR3 coding DNA: TGTGCCACCGGACGGCGCAGGGGGGGTTCGTACGAGCAGTACTTC. This codes for CATGRRRGGSYEQYF.